This record covers a single TCR beta chain. This entry is derived from a study of blood T cell repertoires in COVID-19. Per the original data handling: For nucleated cells, counts were estimated from reference gene primer amplification. Produced via immunoSEQ multiplex PCR; TCRdb's table is partial and in-frame only. For V, J and clone size, that table is used; D and trimming come from the DNA. The data contain tens of thousands of clones, roughly nine tenths of them singletons. Deletions cut 7 bases from V and 7 bases from J, with 16 bases between. The CDR3 is 13 amino acids. Germline-derived CDR1 and CDR2 are MNHNY and SVGAGI (reference sequence).

The sample taken for sequencing was peripheral blood. The sequence derives from a woman in her fifties or sixties with COVID-19, enrolled during active disease. The chain combines TRBV6-6 with TRBJ1-2, with D possibly TRBD1 on 5 matching bases. The CDR3 DNA is TGTGCCAGCACCTTACAGGTTCTCTCTGGCTACACCTTC. It codes for CASTLQVLSGYTF.